This TCR beta chain was retrieved from a study of T-cell memory formation after mild COVID-19. Study-level background: TCR clusters mostly belonged to single donors.

CDR3 length: 13 residues. V was cut by 0 bases and J by 5 bases, with 7 bases left in between. Germline CDR1 is SGHTA and CDR2 is FQGNSA. Constant-segment-primed 5'RACE gave TCR alpha and TCR beta cDNA libraries with sample barcodes and UMIs. TCRdb processed the 5' RACE reads anew with MiXCR; each CDR3 protein has one entry. Of a few hundred thousand distinct CDR3 sequences listed, 8% to 9.5% are singletons. The clonotype originates from a man younger than 35 who had mild COVID-19 (a few samples of this study predate the infection). Cell type and time point are not known. The chain combines TRBV7-2 with TRBJ1-2; D call uncertain. Sequenced sample: PBMCs or a T cell subset sorted from them (not recorded which). Here the CDR3 reads CASSLARDYGYTF. For the CDR3, the DNA is TGTGCCAGCAGCTTAGCACGCGATTATGGCTACACCTTC.